This is a list of T cell receptor beta chains from one sample in a study of naive CD8 T cells in extremely preterm neonates. The table came from immunoSEQ multiplex PCR; TCRdb's copy has only in-frame clones and leaves some out. The sample has thousands of clones; approximately 98% are singletons. Input material: naive CD8+ T cells from cord blood. The source of these receptors is a newborn in good health. Both conserved end residues are part of each CDR3. A D gene is named only where the DNA matches it firmly. Clone size is given for some rows only: seen once, a few or many times, or a class if the clone is expanded.

TRBD1 . TRBJ1-2 TRBV5-1 CASSFTGDYGYTF TGCGCCAGCAGCTTTACAGGGGACTATGGCTACACCTTC
TRBD1 . TRBJ1-1 TRBV2 CASSPGGLGNTEAFF TGTGCCAGCAGTCCAGGGGGCCTGGGGAACACTGAAGCTTTCTTT
TRBD2 . TRBJ2-1 TRBV4-2 CASSPEAGEIYNEQFF TGTGCCAGCAGCCCCGAAGCGGGGGAAATCTACAATGAGCAGTTCTTC
TRBD1 . TRBJ2-3 TRBV9 CASSVTGTYTDTQYF TGTGCCAGCAGCGTGACAGGGACCTACACAGATACGCAGTATTTT
. . TRBJ2-3 TRBV6-1 CASRLGPDTQYF TGTGCCAGCAGGCTAGGTCCAGATACGCAGTATTTT
. . TRBJ1-2 TRBV27 CASSLSAGIYGYTF TGTGCCAGCAGTTTATCGGCAGGCATCTATGGCTACACCTTC
. . TRBJ1-2 TRBV5-4 CASSLAGFYGYTF TGTGCCAGCAGCTTGGCAGGGTTCTATGGCTACACCTTC
TRBD2 . TRBJ2-7 TRBV13 CASSATSGGDSYEQYF TGTGCCAGCAGCGCGACTAGCGGGGGGGATTCCTACGAGCAGTACTTC
. . TRBJ2-5 TRBV5-1 CASSLVYSYQETQYF TGCGCCAGCAGCTTGGTGTACAGCTACCAAGAGACCCAGTACTTC
. once TRBJ1-6 TRBV4-1 CASRQAGTRNNSPLHF TGCGCCAGCAGACAAGCCGGGACACGGAATAATTCACCCCTCCACTTT
TRBD2 . TRBJ2-5 TRBV7-9 CASSTGTSGGEETQYF TGTGCCAGCAGCACAGGGACTAGCGGGGGGGAAGAGACCCAGTACTTC
. . TRBJ2-3 TRBV7-2 CASSLEDRGASTDTQYF TGTGCCAGCAGCTTAGAGGATCGGGGGGCTTCCACAGATACGCAGTATTTT
TRBD1 . TRBJ2-7 TRBV4-3 CASSPTGGSYEQYF TGCGCCAGCAGCCCGACAGGGGGCTCCTACGAGCAGTACTTC
TRBD2 . TRBJ2-1 TRBV7-6 CASSLAGGYNEQFF TGTGCCAGCAGCTTAGCGGGGGGGTACAATGAGCAGTTCTTC
. . TRBJ1-5 TRBV19 CASSMWQGYSNQPQHF TGTGCCAGTAGTATGTGGCAGGGGTATAGCAATCAGCCCCAGCATTTT
. . TRBJ2-5 TRBV13 CASSTGSLGTQYF TGTGCCAGCAGCACAGGCTCCTTAGGGACCCAGTACTTC
. once TRBJ2-7 TRBV4-3 CASSLAGAGLYEQYF TGCGCCAGCAGCCTAGCCGGTGCGGGGTTATACGAGCAGTACTTC
TRBD1 . TRBJ1-2 TRBV15 CATSRGQGANYGYTF TGTGCCACCAGCAGGGGACAGGGGGCGAACTATGGCTACACCTTC
TRBD2 . TRBJ2-3 TRBV27 CASSFTPSGSTDTQYF TGTGCCAGCAGTTTTACACCTAGCGGAAGCACAGATACGCAGTATTTT
. . TRBJ2-3 TRBV13 CASSLVGASTDTQYF TGTGCCAGCAGCTTAGTAGGGGCCAGCACAGATACGCAGTATTTT
TRBD1 . TRBJ1-1 TRBV9 CASSVDHRGNTEAFF TGTGCCAGCAGCGTAGACCACAGGGGTAACACTGAAGCTTTCTTT
. . TRBJ2-1 TRBV1 CTSSHAPSGGYNEQFF TGCACCAGCAGCCACGCCCCTAGCGGGGGGTACAATGAGCAGTTCTTC
TRBD1 . TRBJ1-1 TRBV4-3 CASSQSQGAGTEAFF TGCGCCAGCAGCCAGTCACAGGGGGCAGGGACTGAAGCTTTCTTT
. . TRBJ2-5 TRBV6-5 CASSSWPQETQYF TGTGCCAGCAGTTCATGGCCCCAAGAGACCCAGTACTTC
TRBD2 . TRBJ2-5 TRBV2 CASSPGTSGGAETQYF TGTGCCAGCAGTCCCGGGACTAGCGGGGGGGCGGAGACCCAGTACTTC
. . TRBJ2-7 TRBV7-6 CASSLGTASYEQYF TGTGCCAGCAGCTTAGGGACAGCCTCCTACGAGCAGTACTTC
. . TRBJ2-1 TRBV30 CAWSARKDSYNEQFF TGTGCCTGGAGCGCCCGGAAGGACTCATACAATGAGCAGTTCTTC
. . TRBJ2-7 TRBV4-1 CASSQVAGAYEQYF TGCGCCAGCAGCCAAGTAGCAGGGGCCTACGAGCAGTACTTC
TRBD2 . TRBJ2-3 TRBV13 CASGLAGSSTDTQYF TGTGCCAGCGGACTAGCGGGGTCTAGCACAGATACGCAGTATTTT
TRBD2 few TRBJ2-3 TRBV7-3 CASSPTSGGLDTQYF TGTGCCAGCAGCCCCACTAGCGGGGGGTTAGATACGCAGTATTTT
. . TRBJ2-3 TRBV9 CASSSRQDEGTDTQYF TGTGCCAGCAGCTCCCGACAGGATGAGGGCACAGATACGCAGTATTTT
TRBD1 . TRBJ2-3 TRBV7-6 CASSSHRGISTDTQYF TGTGCCAGCAGCTCCCACAGGGGGATTAGCACAGATACGCAGTATTTT
TRBD1 . TRBJ2-7 TRBV19 CASSPGQSSYEQYF TGTGCCAGTAGCCCGGGACAGAGCTCCTACGAGCAGTACTTC
TRBD1 . TRBJ2-7 TRBV6-6 CASSPATGGAYEQYF TGTGCCAGCAGCCCAGCGACAGGGGGGGCCTACGAGCAGTACTTC
. . TRBJ2-7 TRBV4-2 CASSQEWATVYEQYF TGTGCCAGCAGCCAAGAATGGGCGACAGTCTACGAGCAGTACTTC